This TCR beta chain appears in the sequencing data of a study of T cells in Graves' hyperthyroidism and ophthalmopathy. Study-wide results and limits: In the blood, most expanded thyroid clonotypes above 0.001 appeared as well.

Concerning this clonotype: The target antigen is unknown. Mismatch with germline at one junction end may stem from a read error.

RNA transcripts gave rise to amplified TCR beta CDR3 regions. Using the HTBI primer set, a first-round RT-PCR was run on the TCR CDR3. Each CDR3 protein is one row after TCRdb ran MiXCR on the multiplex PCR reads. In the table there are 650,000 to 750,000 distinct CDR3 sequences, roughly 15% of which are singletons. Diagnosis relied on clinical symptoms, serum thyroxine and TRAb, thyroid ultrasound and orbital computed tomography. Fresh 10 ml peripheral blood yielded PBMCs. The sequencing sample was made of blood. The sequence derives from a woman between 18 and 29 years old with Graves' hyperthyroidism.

CDR3 protein: CASSEGLAGGQTQYF. The CDR3 DNA reads TGTGCTAGCAGCGAAGGACTAGCGGGAGGCCAGACCCAGTACTTC. The chain couples TRBV7-7 to TRBJ2-5; 14 bases align to TRBD2. CDR3 size: 15 residues. The germline CDR1 and CDR2 sequences are SSHAT and FNYEAQ (reference sequence).